The rows below give T cell receptor beta chains drawn from one sample of a study of blood T cell repertoires in COVID-19. This table comes from immunoSEQ multiplex PCR, and its TCRdb copy is limited to in-frame clones, with some not included. The table shows 350,000 to 400,000 clones, with nearly 90% occurring only once. Sequencing was done on a sample of peripheral blood. The origin of the receptors is a man aged 18 to 35 with active or convalescent COVID-19. The CDR3 runs from the conserved cysteine through the conserved F or W. A D gene is named only where the DNA matches it firmly. Rows may omit the clone size; those that give it use once, few, many or a size class.

.,TRBJ2-7,.,TRBV4-1,TGCGCCAGCAGCCAAGATCGTGGCTTTGGCGAGCAGTACTTC,CASSQDRGFGEQYF
.,TRBJ2-6,.,TRBV7-3,TGTGCCAGCAGCGCAATGGGGGCTGGGGCCAACGTGCTGACTTTC,CASSAMGAGANVLTF
.,TRBJ1-5,.,TRBV5-1,TGCGCCAGCAGCTTGGAAGGGGTAAGCAATCAGCCCCAGCATTTT,CASSLEGVSNQPQHF
.,TRBJ1-5,.,TRBV19,TGTGCCAGTAGTCGGCAAAGTTCGGGAAAACAGCCCCAGCATTTT,CASSRQSSGKQPQHF
.,TRBJ1-4,.,TRBV18,TGTGCCAGCTCACTCGCGGGCCCGTTATTAAAGGAAAAACTGTTTTTT,CASSLAGPLLKEKLFF
.,TRBJ1-2,.,TRBV28,TGTGCCAGCAGCCGCCAGGGAGGCTATGGCTACACCTTC,CASSRQGGYGYTF
.,TRBJ2-3,.,TRBV29-1,TGCAGCGTTGCACTCTTCTCTAGCACAGATACGCAGTATTTT,CSVALFSSTDTQYF
.,TRBJ2-1,.,TRBV29-1,TGCAGCGTGAGTAGCCGTAGCGGAGATGAGCAGTTCTTC,CSVSSRSGDEQFF
TRBD2,TRBJ2-5,.,TRBV7-2,TGTGCCAGCAGCTTATCGACTAGCGGAGGGGAGGCCCAGTACTTC,CASSLSTSGGEAQYF
.,TRBJ1-3,.,TRBV25-1,TGTGCCAGCAGTGATGGGGGACAAGCTGGAAACACCATATATTTT,CASSDGGQAGNTIYF
.,TRBJ1-2,.,TRBV2,TGTGCCCCCCGGGGGGCCGACGGGAACTACACCTTC,CAPRGADGNYTF
.,TRBJ2-2,.,TRBV7-7,TGTGCCAGCAGCCCCTCGGCGGGGACCGGGGAGCTGTTTTTT,CASSPSAGTGELFF
TRBD1,TRBJ2-1,few,TRBV27,TGTGCCAGCACCGGACAGGGAATACCCCCAAAGGATGAGCAGTTCTTC,CASTGQGIPPKDEQFF
.,TRBJ1-2,.,TRBV14,TGTGCCAGCAGCCAAGTGCCAGGGTCGGGCTATGGCTACACCTTC,CASSQVPGSGYGYTF
TRBD2,TRBJ2-3,.,TRBV2,TGTGCCAGCAGTGAAATCATCGGATCTAGCGGTGGGCCTACGCAGTATTTT,CASSEIIGSSGGPTQYF
TRBD2,TRBJ2-3,.,TRBV4-3,TGCGCCAGCAGCCAGTGGGGGGGAAGCACAGATACGCAGTATTTT,CASSQWGGSTDTQYF
.,TRBJ2-7,.,TRBV20-1,TGCAGTGCTAGTAGGCGGGCCCTCTCCTACGAGCAGTACTTC,CSASRRALSYEQYF
.,TRBJ2-7,.,TRBV29-1,TGCAGCGTTGCAAGTCTACTTTCCTACGAGCAGTACTTC,CSVASLLSYEQYF
.,TRBJ1-3,.,TRBV15,TGTGCCACCAGCATCGCGGGCTCTGGAAACACCATATATTTT,CATSIAGSGNTIYF
TRBD1,TRBJ1-2,.,TRBV28,TGTGCCAGCACCCTGTCGGGACAGCACATACTAAACTATGGCTACACCTTC,CASTLSGQHILNYGYTF
TRBD2,TRBJ2-7,.,TRBV6-5,TGTGCCAGCAGACCAACTAGCGAGATATCCTACGAGCAGTACTTC,CASRPTSEISYEQYF
.,TRBJ2-6,.,TRBV11-2,TGTGCCAGCAGCTTAGATCTAGGGGGGGCCGGGGCCAACGTCCTGACTTTC,CASSLDLGGAGANVLTF
.,TRBJ2-7,.,TRBV28,TGTGCCAGCACCCCGGGGACTGCCTCCTACGAGCAGTACTTC,CASTPGTASYEQYF
.,TRBJ1-1,.,TRBV6-5,TGTGCCAGCAGTTACTCCCGACAGATTATGAACACTGAAGCTTTCTTT,CASSYSRQIMNTEAFF
.,TRBJ1-3,.,TRBV28,TGTGCCAGCAGTTTGCGTGGCGGGTTGGGAAACACCATATATTTT,CASSLRGGLGNTIYF
TRBD1,TRBJ1-4,.,TRBV7-9,TGTGCCAGCAGCTCGGACAGGGGTGGTGAAAAACTGTTTTTT,CASSSDRGGEKLFF
TRBD1,TRBJ2-1,.,TRBV9,TGTGCCAGCAGCGCGGGACAGAACTCCTACAATGAGCAGTTCTTC,CASSAGQNSYNEQFF
.,TRBJ1-2,.,TRBV7-3,TGTGCCAGCAGCTTATACCCAGGGTCCCTGTTGAACTATGGCTACACCTTC,CASSLYPGSLLNYGYTF
TRBD2,TRBJ2-3,.,TRBV7-8,TGTGCCAGCACCTCCCATTTTGCGGGGGGCACAGATACGCAGTATTTT,CASTSHFAGGTDTQYF
.,TRBJ1-1,.,TRBV7-3,TGTGCCAGCAGCCAGGGGAACACTGAAGCTTTCTTT,CASSQGNTEAFF
.,TRBJ2-7,.,TRBV5-1,TGCGCCAGCAGCCGACTTAGCGTCGCGGACGAGCAGTACTTC,CASSRLSVADEQYF
.,TRBJ2-1,.,TRBV10-3,TGTGCCATCAGCGGGACTGGATACAATGAGCAGTTCTTC,CAISGTGYNEQFF
TRBD1,TRBJ2-2,.,TRBV7-7,TGTGCTAGCAGCCCGAGACAGGGGGTGAACACCGGGGAGCTGTTTTTT,CASSPRQGVNTGELFF
.,TRBJ1-3,.,TRBV15,TGTGCCACCAGCAGAGCAGGACAGCTCTCTGGAAACACCATATATTTT,CATSRAGQLSGNTIYF
.,TRBJ1-1,.,TRBV9,TGTGCCAGCAGCGTAACTCCCCTGGACAGTGGGGTGAACACTGAAGCTTTCTTT,CASSVTPLDSGVNTEAFF
TRBD2,TRBJ2-3,.,TRBV19,TGTGCCAGTAGGCGATCTAGCGGGGGGTCACATAACCCTAGCACAGATACGCAGTATTTT,CASRRSSGGSHNPSTDTQYF
TRBD1,TRBJ1-5,.,TRBV6-5,TGTGCCAGCAGATGGGACAGGTATCAGCCCCAGCATTTT,CASRWDRYQPQHF
.,TRBJ2-7,.,TRBV7-2,TGTGCCAGCAGCTCGACAGGACCGGCGGTTGGGGAGCAGTACTTC,CASSSTGPAVGEQYF
TRBD2,TRBJ2-3,once,TRBV5-5,TGTGCCAGCAGCTTGAATTTTAGGACTAGCGGACCAAATACGCAGTATTTT,CASSLNFRTSGPNTQYF
TRBD1,TRBJ1-1,.,TRBV7-6,TGTGCCAGCAGCCCCCGGGACAGGGGAGGCACTGAAGCTTTCTTT,CASSPRDRGGTEAFF
TRBD1,TRBJ1-3,.,TRBV28,TGTGCCACCACCGGACAGGGCGGAGGAAACACCATATATTTT,CATTGQGGGNTIYF
.,TRBJ1-2,.,TRBV6-5,TGTGCCAGCAGTTACCCAGGGTTGGGTGGCTACACCTTC,CASSYPGLGGYTF
.,TRBJ1-5,.,TRBV9,TGTGCCAGCAGCGCGGGGGGATGGGGCAATCAGCCCCAGCATTTT,CASSAGGWGNQPQHF
TRBD2,TRBJ2-3,.,TRBV18,TGTGCCAGCTCGTCGGGAGGGTCATGGACAGATACGCAGTATTTT,CASSSGGSWTDTQYF
TRBD2,TRBJ2-1,.,TRBV29-1,TGCAGCGGTCGCCCGGGACTAGCCAATGAGCAGTTCTTC,CSGRPGLANEQFF
TRBD1,TRBJ1-2,few,TRBV18,TGTGCCAGCTCACCACCTACAGGGGTCGTCTATGGCTACACCTTC,CASSPPTGVVYGYTF
TRBD1,TRBJ1-2,.,TRBV19,TGTGCCAGTAGTACCGCTCCGGGACAGGGTGTTGGCTACACCTTC,CASSTAPGQGVGYTF
TRBD1,TRBJ2-2,.,TRBV11-2,TGTGCCAGCAGGTCGACAGGGAGAGCCGGGGAGCTGTTTTTT,CASRSTGRAGELFF
.,TRBJ1-3,.,TRBV28,TGTGCCAGCATTGGGCCGGTTAGGTCTGGAAACACCATATATTTT,CASIGPVRSGNTIYF
TRBD1,TRBJ1-1,.,TRBV24-1,TGTGCCACCAGTAGGGGGCCGGACACTGAAGCTTTCTTT,CATSRGPDTEAFF
.,TRBJ2-3,.,TRBV5-1,TGCGCCAGCAGCTTGGCCGCGAGAGGGGGTGGCACAGATACGCAGTATTTT,CASSLAARGGGTDTQYF
TRBD2,TRBJ2-7,.,TRBV28,TGTGCCAGCAGAGCTAGCGGGAAAGGAAACGAGCAGTACTTC,CASRASGKGNEQYF
TRBD2,TRBJ2-1,.,TRBV7-9,TGTGCCAGCAGCTGGATCGGGACTAGCGACTACAATGAGCAGTTCTTC,CASSWIGTSDYNEQFF
TRBD1,TRBJ2-3,.,TRBV5-1,TGCGCCAGCAGCCTGGAAGGGGGCGTGGATACGCAGTATTTT,CASSLEGGVDTQYF
TRBD2,TRBJ2-7,.,TRBV27,TGTGCCAGCAGTTCATCCGGGACTAGCTACGAGCAGTACTTC,CASSSSGTSYEQYF
.,TRBJ2-5,.,TRBV11-2,TGTGCCAGCAGCTACCTTCGCGATAAAGGGAGAGAGACCCAGTACTTC,CASSYLRDKGRETQYF